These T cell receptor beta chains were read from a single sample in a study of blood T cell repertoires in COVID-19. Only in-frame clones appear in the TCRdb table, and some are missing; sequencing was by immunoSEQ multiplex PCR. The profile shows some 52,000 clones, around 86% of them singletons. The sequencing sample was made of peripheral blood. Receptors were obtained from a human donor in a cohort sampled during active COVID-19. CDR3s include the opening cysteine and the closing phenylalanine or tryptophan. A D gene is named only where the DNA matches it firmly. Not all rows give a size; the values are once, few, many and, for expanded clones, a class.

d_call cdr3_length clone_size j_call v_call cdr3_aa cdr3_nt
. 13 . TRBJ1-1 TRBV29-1 CSSRTRVNSEAFF TGCAGCAGTAGGACGAGGGTCAACTCTGAAGCTTTCTTT
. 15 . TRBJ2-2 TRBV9 CASSVQGGNTGELFF TGTGCCAGCAGCGTGCAGGGGGGGAACACCGGGGAGCTGTTTTTT
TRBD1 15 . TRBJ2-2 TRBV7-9 CASSVTGGLAGELFF TGTGCCAGCAGCGTAACAGGGGGCTTGGCCGGGGAGCTGTTTTTT
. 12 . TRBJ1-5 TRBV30 CAWSDQGQPQHF TGTGCCTGGAGTGACCAGGGTCAGCCCCAGCATTTT
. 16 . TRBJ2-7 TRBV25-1 CASSEWGRGGSYEQYF TGTGCCAGCAGTGAATGGGGAAGGGGTGGCTCGTACGAGCAGTACTTC
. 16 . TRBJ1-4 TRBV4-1 CASSQGEGQGSEKLFF TGCGCCAGCAGCCAAGGGGAGGGGCAGGGGTCGGAAAAACTGTTTTTT
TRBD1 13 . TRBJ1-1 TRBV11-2 CASSETGDTEAFF TGTGCCAGCAGCGAGACAGGGGACACTGAAGCTTTCTTT
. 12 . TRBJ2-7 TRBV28 CASRTQGYEQYF TGTGCCAGCAGAACCCAGGGTTACGAGCAGTACTTC
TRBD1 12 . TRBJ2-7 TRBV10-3 CAISEPGQEKYF TGTGCCATCAGTGAGCCGGGACAGGAGAAGTACTTC
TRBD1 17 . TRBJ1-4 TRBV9 CASSAHGQGSTNEKLFF TGTGCCAGCAGCGCCCACGGACAGGGGTCAACTAATGAAAAACTGTTTTTT
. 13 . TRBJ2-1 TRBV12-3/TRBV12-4 CASSLVGDNEQFF TGTGCCAGCAGTTTAGTAGGGGACAATGAGCAGTTCTTC
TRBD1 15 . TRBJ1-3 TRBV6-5 CASSPGQGAGNTIYF TGTGCCAGCAGCCCAGGACAGGGGGCTGGAAACACCATATATTTT
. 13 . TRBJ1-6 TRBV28 CASSFDRNSPLHF TGTGCCAGCAGTTTCGACAGGAATTCACCCCTCCACTTT
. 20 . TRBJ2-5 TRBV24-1 CATSRSPGGAWSALQETQYF TGTGCCACCAGTAGGTCTCCGGGGGGCGCGTGGTCCGCCTTACAAGAGACCCAGTACTTC
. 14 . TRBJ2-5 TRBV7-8 CASSPVTSEETQYF TGTGCCAGCAGCCCGGTGACTAGTGAAGAGACCCAGTACTTC
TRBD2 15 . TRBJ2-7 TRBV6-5 CASSYLLAGVYEQYF TGTGCCAGCAGTTACCTCTTAGCGGGAGTCTACGAGCAGTACTTC
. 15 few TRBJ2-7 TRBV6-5 CASSYPDRRRSEQYF TGTGCCAGCAGTTACCCCGACAGGAGACGTAGCGAGCAGTACTTC
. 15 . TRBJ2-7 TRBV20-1 CSASRSSGSSYEQYF TGCAGTGCTAGTCGTTCCTCTGGGAGCTCCTACGAGCAGTACTTC
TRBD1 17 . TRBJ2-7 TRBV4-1 CASSRFANRGSVYEQYF TGCGCCAGCAGCCGATTCGCTAACAGGGGGTCTGTTTACGAGCAGTACTTC
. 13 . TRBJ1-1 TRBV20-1 CSASRGMNTEAFF TGCAGTGCTAGTAGAGGCATGAACACTGAAGCTTTCTTT
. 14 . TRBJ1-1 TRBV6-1 CASSDGSMNTEAFF TGTGCCAGCAGTGATGGCTCAATGAACACTGAAGCTTTCTTT
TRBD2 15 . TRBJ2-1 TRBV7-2 CASRPVAGVGDEQFF TGTGCCAGCAGGCCCGTAGCGGGAGTTGGGGATGAGCAGTTCTTC
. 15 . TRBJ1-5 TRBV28 CASSFRDRNNQPQHF TGTGCCAGCAGTTTCCGTGACAGAAACAATCAGCCCCAGCATTTT
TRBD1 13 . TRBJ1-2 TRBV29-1 CSVGGQGTYGYTF TGCAGCGTTGGGGGACAGGGGACCTATGGCTACACCTTC
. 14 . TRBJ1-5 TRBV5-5 CASSLGPGDQPQHF TGTGCCAGCAGCTTGGGTCCGGGGGATCAGCCCCAGCATTTT
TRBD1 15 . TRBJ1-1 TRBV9 CASSPVTGRGTEAFF TGTGCCAGCAGCCCAGTGACAGGGCGAGGCACTGAAGCTTTCTTT
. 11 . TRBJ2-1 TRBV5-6 CASNLASEQFF TGTGCCAGCAACCTAGCCTCCGAGCAGTTCTTC
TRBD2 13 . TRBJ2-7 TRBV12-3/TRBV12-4 CASSFSGFREKYF TGTGCCAGCAGTTTTAGCGGGTTCCGTGAGAAGTACTTC
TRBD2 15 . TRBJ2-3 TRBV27 CASMGLAPSTDTQYF TGTGCCAGCATGGGACTAGCGCCTAGCACAGATACGCAGTATTTT
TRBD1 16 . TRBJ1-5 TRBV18 CASSPSRTGNNQPQHF TGTGCCAGCTCACCCTCCCGGACAGGGAACAATCAGCCCCAGCATTTT
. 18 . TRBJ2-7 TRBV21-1 CASSEKMGGRDRATEQYF TGTGCCAGCAGCGAAAAAATGGGCGGCCGGGACAGGGCTACCGAGCAGTACTTC
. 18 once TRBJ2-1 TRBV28 CASSTLGSSGGSYNEQFF TGTGCCAGCAGTACCCTTGGATCATCCGGGGGTTCCTACAATGAGCAGTTCTTC
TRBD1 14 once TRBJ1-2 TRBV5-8 CASSYVQGVNGYTF TGTGCCAGCAGCTACGTCCAGGGGGTAAATGGCTACACCTTC
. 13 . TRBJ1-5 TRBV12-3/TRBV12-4 CASSLLRDQPQHF TGTGCCAGCAGTTTACTGCGGGATCAGCCCCAGCATTTT
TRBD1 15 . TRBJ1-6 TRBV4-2 CASSQDRGLRSPLHF TGTGCCAGCAGCCAAGATAGGGGGCTACGGTCACCCCTCCACTTT
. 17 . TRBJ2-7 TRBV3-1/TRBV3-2 CASSPATLGWQAYEQYF TGTGCCAGCAGCCCTGCCACTTTAGGCTGGCAGGCTTACGAGCAGTACTTC
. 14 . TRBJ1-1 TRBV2 CASRRVTGNTEAFF TGTGCCAGCAGGAGGGTCACTGGGAACACTGAAGCTTTCTTT
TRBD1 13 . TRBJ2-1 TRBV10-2 CASNRDRAGEQFF TGCGCCAGCAACAGGGACAGGGCCGGTGAGCAGTTCTTC
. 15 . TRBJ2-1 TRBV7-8 CASSLDSLSYNEQFF TGTGCCAGCAGCTTAGACAGCCTCTCCTACAATGAGCAGTTCTTC
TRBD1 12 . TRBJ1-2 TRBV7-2 CASSPTGGGYTF TGTGCCAGCAGCCCGACAGGGGGTGGCTACACCTTC
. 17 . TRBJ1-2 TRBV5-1 CASSFGGSRSANYGYTF TGCGCCAGCAGCTTTGGGGGGAGTAGGAGTGCTAACTATGGCTACACCTTC
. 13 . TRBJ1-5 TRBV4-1 CASSPVTDQPQHF TGCGCCAGCAGCCCCGTGACTGATCAGCCCCAGCATTTT
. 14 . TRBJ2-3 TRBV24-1 CATSEDGTLSAQYF TGTGCCACCAGTGAAGATGGGACACTTTCAGCGCAGTATTTT
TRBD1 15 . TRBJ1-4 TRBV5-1 CASSLDGTGAEKLFF TGCGCCAGCAGCTTGGACGGGACAGGGGCTGAAAAACTGTTTTTT
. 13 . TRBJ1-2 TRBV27 CASSPYAAGGYTF TGTGCCAGCAGTCCATACGCCGCTGGCGGCTACACCTTC
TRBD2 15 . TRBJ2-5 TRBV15 CATSRTSGILETQYF TGTGCCACCAGCAGGACTAGCGGGATACTAGAGACCCAGTACTTC
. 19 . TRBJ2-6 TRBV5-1 CASSSLSPGLLSGANVLTF TGCGCCAGCAGCTCCCTCTCTCCAGGGCTACTCTCTGGGGCCAACGTCCTGACTTTC
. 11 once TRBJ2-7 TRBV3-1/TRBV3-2 CASSQTHEQYF TGTGCCAGCAGCCAAACACACGAGCAGTACTTC
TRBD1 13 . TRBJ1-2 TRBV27 CASSPSGGIGYTF TGTGCCAGCAGTCCCTCAGGGGGCATCGGCTACACCTTC
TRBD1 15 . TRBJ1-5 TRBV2 CASKDRAYSNQPQHF TGTGCCAGCAAAGACAGGGCTTATAGCAATCAGCCCCAGCATTTT
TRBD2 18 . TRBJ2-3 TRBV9 CASSTGTSGGLSTDTQYF TGTGCCAGCAGCACTGGGACTAGCGGGGGGCTGAGCACAGATACGCAGTATTTT
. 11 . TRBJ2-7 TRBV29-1 CSWRNSYEQYF TGCAGCTGGCGGAACTCCTACGAGCAGTACTTC
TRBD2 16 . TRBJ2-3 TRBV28 CASSSRDRRLAGGQYF TGTGCCAGCAGCTCGCGGGACAGGCGACTAGCGGGAGGGCAGTATTTT
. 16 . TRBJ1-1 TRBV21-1 CASSPLGPPGDTEAFF TGTGCCAGCAGCCCCCTGGGCCCCCCCGGGGACACTGAAGCTTTCTTT
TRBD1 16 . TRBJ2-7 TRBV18 CASSREGQVLSYEQYF TGTGCCAGCTCACGAGAGGGACAGGTCCTCTCCTACGAGCAGTACTTC
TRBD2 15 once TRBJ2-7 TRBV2 CASSERREANYEQYF TGTGCCAGCAGTGAAAGGCGGGAGGCAAACTACGAGCAGTACTTC
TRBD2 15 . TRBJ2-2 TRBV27 CASSLLAGATGELFF TGTGCCAGCAGTTTACTAGCGGGCGCAACCGGGGAGCTGTTTTTT